This TCR beta chain was captured in a study of human T cells and chemical hapten exposure. Whole-study context: Throughout a study of around six months, patients underwent weekly scalp administration of diphenylcyclopropenone doses.

Each cDNA molecule in the library carried unique molecular identifiers. TCRdb called the RACE reads again in MiXCR, with one record for every CDR3 protein. The sample consists of under 55,000 distinct CDR3 sequences, 9% to 10% of them appearing once. Time point in this sample: patch test 3, about 24 weeks after DPC sensitization. As for treatment: therapeutic diphenylcyclopropenone sensitization with weekly scalp DPC. Donors, patients with alopecia ranging from 18 to 70 years old and judged suitable for DPC, provided samples. Unfractionated whole blood served as the source for total RNA extraction. From germline, CDR1 is GTSNPN and CDR2 SVGIG (reference sequence). Between the trimmed V and J ends, which lost 4 bases and 4 bases, there was a span of 22 bases. This CDR3 spans 16 amino acids.

The sequence came from a woman aged 40 to 50 with alopecia areata. Some clones in this sample may be carry-over from other donors' samples. The genes are TRBV30 and TRBJ1-1, with a weak D call TRBD1 (5 bases). This material consisted of whole blood, taken in connection with sensitization to the hapten diphenylcyclopropenone (DPC). The CDR3 nucleotides are TGTGCCTGGACCGTAGGGCAGTGGGGACTAGGCACTGAAGCTTTCTTT. Its translation: CAWTVGQWGLGTEAFF.